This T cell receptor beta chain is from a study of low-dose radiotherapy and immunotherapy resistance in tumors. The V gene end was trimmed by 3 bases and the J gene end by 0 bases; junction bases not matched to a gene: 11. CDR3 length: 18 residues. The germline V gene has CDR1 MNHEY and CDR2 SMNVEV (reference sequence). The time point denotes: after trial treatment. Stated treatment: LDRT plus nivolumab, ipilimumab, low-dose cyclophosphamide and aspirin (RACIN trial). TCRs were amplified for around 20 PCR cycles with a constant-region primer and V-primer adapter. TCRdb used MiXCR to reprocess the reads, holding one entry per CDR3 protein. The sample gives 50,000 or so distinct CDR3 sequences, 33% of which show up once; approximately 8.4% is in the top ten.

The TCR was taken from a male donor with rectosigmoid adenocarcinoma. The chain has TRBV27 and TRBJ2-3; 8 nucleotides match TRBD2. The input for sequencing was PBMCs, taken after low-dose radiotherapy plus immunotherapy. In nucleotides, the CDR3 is TGTGCCAGCAGTTTCTTAGGCGGGAGGTCCCTAAGCACAGATACGCAGTATTTT. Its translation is CASSFLGGRSLSTDTQYF.